This TCR beta chain was observed in a study of blood T cell repertoires in COVID-19. Method: immunoSEQ multiplex PCR; TCRdb's copy keeps in-frame clones and lacks some. The sample shows around 120,000 clones, about nine tenths of them seen only once. The germline V gene encodes CDR1 KGHSH and CDR2 LQKENI. CDR3 length equals 21 residues. With 3 bases removed from V and 3 bases from J, the gap between germline ends came to 32 bases. The sample was peripheral blood. The receptor was isolated from a man aged 50 to 59 with active COVID-19. The chain has TRBV18 and TRBJ1-2; possible D gene TRBD1, 6 bases. The CDR3: CASSPLKNLGGAATKDYGYTF. In DNA, the CDR3 is TGTGCCAGCTCACCGCTCAAAAACCTAGGGGGAGCAGCGACAAAAGACTATGGCTACACCTTC. Full variable domain (outside the CDR3, taken from reference TRBV18 and TRBJ1-2): NAGVMQNPRHLVRRRGQEARLRCSPMKGHSHVYWYRQLPEEGLKFMVYLQKENIIDESGMPKERFSAEFPKEGPSILRIQQVVRGDSAAYFCASSPLKNLGGAATKDYGYTFGSGTRLTVV.